This T cell receptor (beta chain) was documented in a study of CD4 T cells in relation to SARS-CoV-2 and coronaviruses. Background on the study: ViraFEST: roughly ten-day antigen culture of PBMCs, then TCR beta CDR3 sequencing.

For roughly 11 days, roughly 100,000 sorted CD4+ cells grew with T cell-depleted PBMCs and CEF. CDR3 length: 13 amino acids. Germline CDR1 is SNHLY and CDR2 is FYNNEI. V was cut by 2 bases and J by 2 bases, with 6 bases left in between. Comment on this clone: Its antigen is not known.

Clones were read by immunoSEQ multiplex PCR, and TCRdb kept only the in-frame ones, dropping some. The sample holds about 36,000 clones, 77% seen once. The chain employs TRBV2 and TRBJ2-5; the D is unclear. The sample taken for sequencing was memory CD4+ T cells from PBMCs, cultured in vitro. The sequence came from an adult with COVID-19. The CDR3 sequence is CASSESQQETQYF. The CDR3 DNA sequence: TGTGCCAGCAGTGAATCACAGCAAGAGACCCAGTACTTC. The full variable domain, completed using reference TRBV2 and TRBJ2-5, is EPEVTQTPSHQVTQMGQEVILRCVPISNHLYFYWYRQILGQKVEFLVSFYNNEISEKSEIFDDQFSVERPDGSNFTLKIRSTKLEDSAMYFCASSESQQETQYFGPGTRLLVL.